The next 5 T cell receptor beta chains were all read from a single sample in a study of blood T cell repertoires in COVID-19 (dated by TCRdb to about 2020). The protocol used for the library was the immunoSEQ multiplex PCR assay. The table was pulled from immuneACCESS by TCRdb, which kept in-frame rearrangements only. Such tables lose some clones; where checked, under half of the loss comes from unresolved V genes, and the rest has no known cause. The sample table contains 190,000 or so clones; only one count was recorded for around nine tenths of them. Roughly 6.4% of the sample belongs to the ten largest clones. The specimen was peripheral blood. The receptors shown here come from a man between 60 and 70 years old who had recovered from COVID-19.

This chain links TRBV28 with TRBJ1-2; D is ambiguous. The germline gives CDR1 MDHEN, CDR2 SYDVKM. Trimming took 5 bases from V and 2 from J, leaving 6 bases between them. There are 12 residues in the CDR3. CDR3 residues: CASSPMNYGYTF. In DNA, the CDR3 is TGTGCCAGCAGTCCCATGAACTATGGCTACACCTTC.

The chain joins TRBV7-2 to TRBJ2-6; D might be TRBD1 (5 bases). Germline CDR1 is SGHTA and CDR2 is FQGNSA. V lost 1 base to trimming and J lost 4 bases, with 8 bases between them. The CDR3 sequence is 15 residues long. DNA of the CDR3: TGTGCCAGCAGCTTAGGTGGGGCCGGGGCCAACGTCCTGACTTTC. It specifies CASSLGGAGANVLTF.

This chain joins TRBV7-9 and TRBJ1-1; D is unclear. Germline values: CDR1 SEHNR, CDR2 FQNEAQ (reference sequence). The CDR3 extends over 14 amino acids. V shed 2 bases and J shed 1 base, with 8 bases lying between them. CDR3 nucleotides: TGTGCCAGCAGCTTAACCCCGGGGAACACTGAAGCTTTCTTT. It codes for CASSLTPGNTEAFF.

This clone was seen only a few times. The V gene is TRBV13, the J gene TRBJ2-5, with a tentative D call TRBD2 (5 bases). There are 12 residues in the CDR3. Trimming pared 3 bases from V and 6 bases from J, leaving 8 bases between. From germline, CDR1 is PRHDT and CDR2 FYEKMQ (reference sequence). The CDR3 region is CASSLGGQTQYF. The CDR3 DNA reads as TGTGCCAGCAGCTTGGGCGGGCAGACCCAGTACTTC.

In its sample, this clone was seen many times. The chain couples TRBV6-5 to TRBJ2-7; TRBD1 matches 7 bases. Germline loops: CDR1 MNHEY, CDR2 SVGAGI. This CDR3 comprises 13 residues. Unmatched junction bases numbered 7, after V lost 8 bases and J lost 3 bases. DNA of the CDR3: TGTGCCAGCCCCGGGCCAGGGGGCTACGAGCAGTACTTC. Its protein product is CASPGPGGYEQYF.